Shown below are 32 T cell receptor beta chains from a single sample sequenced in a study of blood T cells in healthy people across ages. Combining a sample-barcoded 5' primer with a J-beta primer mix, a second PCR ran for about 7 to 11 cycles. TCRdb re-derived calls from the 5' RACE reads in MiXCR, one entry per CDR3 protein. The profile shows hundreds of thousands of distinct CDR3 sequences, around half of them singletons. The sample was blood. Receptor source: a woman aged 60-75 years in good health.

This clonotype was detected only a few times. V gene TRBV29-1 combines with J gene TRBJ2-5; a weak D match, TRBD2 (7 bases). This CDR3 region has 11 residues. The germline V gene encodes CDR1 SQVTM and CDR2 ANQGSEA. V was trimmed by 1 base and J by 13 bases, leaving 13 bases between them. The CDR3 nucleotides are TGCAGCGTTGAAGGGGGGGGGCTAGCGTACTTC. Its translation: CSVEGGGLAYF.

This clonotype was recorded many times. V is TRBV7-9 and J is TRBJ2-1; D gene unclear. Trimming pared 6 bases from V and 9 bases from J, leaving 9 bases between. Looked up from germline, CDR1 is SEHNR and CDR2 is FQNEAQ (reference sequence). This CDR3 comprises 11 residues. The CDR3 bases are TGTGCCAGCAGGGGGATAGCTGAGCAGTTCTTC. This sequence encodes CASRGIAEQFF.

J is TRBJ1-1 and V is TRBV28; D unresolved. This CDR3 region has 14 residues. Looked up from germline, CDR1 is MDHEN and CDR2 is SYDVKM. V shed 4 bases and J shed 6 bases, with 15 bases lying between them. CDR3 sequence reads: CASSSTPMSAEAFF. The CDR3 nucleotides read TGTGCCAGCAGTTCTACTCCAATGTCAGCTGAAGCTTTCTTT.

This rearrangement joins TRBV7-2 to TRBJ1-1; TRBD1 aligns across 7 bases. V was clipped by 4 bases and J by 3 bases; unmatched bases: 5. The germline CDR1 and CDR2 sequences are SGHTA and FQGNSA. The CDR3 contains 14 residues. CDR3 in amino acids: CASSSQGGYTEAFF. The CDR3 DNA reads as TGTGCCAGCAGCTCCCAGGGGGGGTACACTGAAGCTTTCTTT.

The chain carries TRBV4-3 and TRBJ2-1; 7 positions agree with TRBD2. With 0 bases clipped from V and 2 bases from J, the junction kept 7 bases outside the gene matches. Germline V lookup: CDR1 LGHNA, CDR2 YSLEER. The CDR3 covers 17 residues. The CDR3 spells CASSQDPSGATYNEQFF. CDR3 nucleotide sequence: TGCGCCAGCAGCCAAGATCCCAGCGGGGCCACCTACAATGAGCAGTTCTTC.

This clonotype was seen many times. This chain links TRBV6-1 with TRBJ2-7, with 7 bases aligning to TRBD1. Trimming removed 6 bases from V and 2 bases from J; junction bases left unmatched: 7. Germline-derived CDR1 and CDR2 are MNHNS and SASEGT. This CDR3 is 14 amino acids long. The CDR3 loop reads CASREYRGAYEQYF. In nucleotides, the CDR3 is TGTGCCAGCAGGGAGTACAGGGGAGCCTACGAGCAGTACTTC.

At least ten counts were recorded for this clonotype. The chain combines TRBV13 with TRBJ2-7; 12 bases align to TRBD2. This CDR3 is built from 15 residues. Germline V gene lookup returns CDR1 PRHDT and CDR2 FYEKMQ (reference sequence). The V segment lost 2 bases and the J segment 3 bases; nucleotides outside the gene matches: 2. The chain's CDR3 is CASSLLAGGNYEQYF. In DNA form, the CDR3 reads TGTGCCAGCAGCTTACTAGCGGGAGGGAACTACGAGCAGTACTTC.

The chain links TRBV20-1 to TRBJ2-5, with 7 bases identical to TRBD1. V was pared by 6 bases and J by 2 bases, with 12 bases of the junction left unmatched. This CDR3 region has 15 residues. The germline V gene has CDR1 DFQATT and CDR2 SNEGSKA (reference sequence). CDR3 amino acids: CSAPPGQVKQETQYF. In DNA, the CDR3 is TGCAGTGCCCCACCTGGACAGGTTAAACAAGAGACCCAGTACTTC.

This clonotype was picked up a small number of times. The CDR3 loop reads CSANPGGPFETQYF. CDR3 bases: TGCAGTGCGAACCCGGGGGGACCTTTCGAGACCCAGTACTTC. This chain joins TRBV20-1 and TRBJ2-5; the match to TRBD2 covers 7 bases. Germline V gene lookup returns CDR1 DFQATT and CDR2 SNEGSKA (reference sequence). V dropped 6 bases and J dropped 5; count of bases not matched to a gene: 12. This CDR3 region has 14 residues.

This clonotype was recorded at least ten times. The chain joins TRBV12-3 or TRBV12-4 to TRBJ1-2; D is undetermined. The CDR3 sequence is 13 residues long. The ends were cut back, 1 base at V and 4 bases at J, with 7 bases in the middle. The CDR3 here is CASSLGESYGYTF. CDR3 sequence (DNA): TGTGCCAGCAGTTTAGGGGAGAGCTATGGCTACACCTTC.

This chain connects TRBV4-2 to TRBJ2-1; 8 nucleotides align to TRBD2. The CDR3 covers 20 residues. Losses at the gene ends were 0 bases for V and 4 bases for J; bases not matched to a gene: 17. CDR1 is LGHNA, CDR2 YNFKEQ, per germline. CDR3 in DNA: TGTGCCAGCAGCCAAGAACGTCTAGCGGGCGAGGTGGCCAGTTACAATGAGCAGTTCTTC. Residues: CASSQERLAGEVASYNEQFF.

This chain uses TRBV7-2 with TRBJ1-1, with D possibly matching TRBD1 (5 bases). Germline V gene sequence: CDR1 SGHTA, CDR2 FQGNSA. The ends were cut back, 1 base at V and 10 bases at J, with 10 bases in the middle. The CDR3 has 12 residues. The DNA for the CDR3 is TGTGCCAGCAGCTTAGAACTGGGGGGAGCTTTCTTT. Translated: CASSLELGGAFF. The full variable domain, in which reference TRBV7-2 and TRBJ1-1 provide the parts outside the CDR3, is GAGVSQSPSNKVTEKGKDVELRCDPISGHTALYWYRQSLGQGLEFLIYFQGNSAPDKSGLPSDRFSAERTGGSVSTLTIQRTQQEDSAVYLCASSLELGGAFFGQGTRLTVV.

This chain uses TRBV7-2 with TRBJ2-7; 9 bases line up with TRBD2. The DNA matches TRBJ2-5 better at its end, which makes the J call doubtful. The germline gives CDR1 SGHTA, CDR2 FQGNSA. This CDR3 is 15 amino acids long. The CDR3 coding sequence is TGTGCCAGCAGCGTGCCGACTAGCGGAGTTGAGACCCAGTACTTC. Its protein product is CASSVPTSGVETQYF.

The chain combines TRBV20-1 with TRBJ1-1; a weak D match, TRBD1 (6 bases). The CDR3 spans 15 residues. Looked up from germline, CDR1 is DFQATT and CDR2 is SNEGSKA (reference sequence). Trimming removed 2 bases from V and 2 bases from J, with 15 bases in between. Here the CDR3 reads CSARPDGGHNTEAFF. CDR3 bases: TGCAGTGCTAGACCCGATGGGGGGCACAACACTGAAGCTTTCTTT.

This clonotype was detected a few times. CDR3 protein: CASRLIGDYGYTF. CDR3 DNA: TGTGCCAGCAGACTAATCGGGGACTATGGCTACACCTTC. V is TRBV12-3 or TRBV12-4 and J is TRBJ1-2; D not resolved. V was clipped by 6 bases and J by 3 bases, with 11 bases between them. The CDR3 runs to 13 residues.

The chain has TRBV7-2 and TRBJ1-5; D is unclear. Trimming took 5 bases from V and 4 from J, leaving 6 bases between them. CDR1 and CDR2 (germline): SGHTA, FQGNSA. CDR3 length: 12 residues. The CDR3 protein is CASSLVNQPQHF. The CDR3 DNA reads as TGTGCCAGCAGCCTCGTAAATCAGCCCCAGCATTTT.

V is TRBV27 and J is TRBJ1-1, with D possibly TRBD1 on 6 matching bases. Trimming took 4 bases from V and 4 from J, leaving 16 bases between them. The CDR3 consists of 15 residues. Germline lookup yields CDR1 MNHEY and CDR2 SMNVEV (reference sequence). CDR3 amino acids: CASSYSQGMVTEAFF. In DNA form, the CDR3 reads TGTGCCAGCAGTTACAGTCAGGGGATGGTCACTGAAGCTTTCTTT.

The gene calls are TRBV4-2 and TRBJ2-1, with a tentative D call TRBD2 (6 bases). This CDR3 contains 15 residues. The germline V gene encodes CDR1 LGHNA and CDR2 YNFKEQ. V lost 4 bases and J lost 0, with 10 bases in between. This chain's CDR3 is CASSRSGDSYNEQFF. CDR3 nucleotide sequence: TGTGCCAGCAGCCGGTCGGGGGACTCCTACAATGAGCAGTTCTTC.

This sequence joins TRBV7-2 and TRBJ2-3; 10 positions match TRBD2. Germline CDR1 SGHTA, CDR2 FQGNSA. Germline trimming cut 5 bases from V and 5 bases from J; bases unmatched to any gene: 16. The CDR3 has 18 amino acids. CDR3 loop: CASSIVRTDSGRRDTQYF. The CDR3 coding sequence is TGTGCCAGCAGCATAGTCAGAACCGATAGCGGGAGGAGAGATACGCAGTATTTT.

The rearrangement links TRBV7-3 to TRBJ2-5; TRBD2 matches at 14 bases. The CDR3 loop spans 13 amino acids. Germline V gives CDR1 SGHTA, CDR2 FQGTGA. J gave up 13 bases and V 4 bases, and 5 bases lay outside the gene matches. As DNA, the CDR3 is TGTGCCAGCAGCTCGGGACTAGCGGGAGTGCGGTACTTC. Its protein is CASSSGLAGVRYF.

The chain links TRBV7-8 to TRBJ1-4; 7 nucleotides line up with TRBD1. CDR3 size: 14 residues. The V gene's germline CDR1 is SGHVS and CDR2 FQNEAQ. V shed 5 bases and J 7 bases; nucleotides not matched to a gene: 7. The CDR3 spells CASSRSGGSEKLFF. CDR3 bases: TGTGCCAGCAGCCGTTCAGGGGGGAGTGAAAAACTGTTTTTT.

For this clonotype: One end of the junction is discordant with germline, which a read error may explain. This chain links TRBV7-2 with TRBJ2-6; no clear D. The CDR3 loop spans 15 amino acids. CDR1 is SGHTA, CDR2 FQGNSA, per germline. CDR3 in DNA: TGCGCCAGCAGCTTACCCCACTCTGGGGCCAACGTCCTGACTTTC. Its translation is CASSLPHSGANVLTF.

This chain connects TRBV12-3 or TRBV12-4 to TRBJ1-2, with 9 nucleotides matching TRBD1. The J segment lost 2 bases and the V segment lost 4 bases, leaving 5 bases of the junction unmatched. The CDR3 covers 15 residues. The CDR3 here is CASSSPGQGNYGYTF. In DNA form, the CDR3 reads TGTGCCAGCAGTTCCCCCGGACAGGGGAACTATGGCTACACCTTC.

This chain links TRBV3-1 with TRBJ1-4, with 8 bases fitting TRBD1. Germline CDR1 LGHDT, CDR2 YNNKEL (reference sequence). The CDR3 runs 15 residues. With V trimmed by 5 bases and J by 8 bases, 10 bases remained unmatched. CDR3 sequence reads: CASSSRTGISEKLFF. As DNA, the CDR3 is TGTGCCAGCAGCTCCCGGACAGGGATTAGCGAAAAACTGTTTTTT.

This clonotype was seen at least ten times. The chain uses TRBV12-3 or TRBV12-4 and TRBJ2-7; no reliable D call. The CDR3 sequence is 11 residues long. V lost 4 bases and J 6 bases, leaving 7 bases between the germline ends. The CDR3 here is CASSWSGEQYF. DNA of the CDR3: TGTGCCAGCAGTTGGTCGGGCGAGCAGTACTTC.

V and J are TRBV7-9 and TRBJ1-1; tentatively, D is TRBD1 (6 bases). CDR1 SEHNR and CDR2 FQNEAQ come from the germline V gene (reference sequence). The CDR3 is 15 residues long. V was shortened by 1 base and J by 3 bases, with 12 bases between the two germline ends. In DNA, the CDR3 is TGTGCCAGCAGCTTAGGACTAGGGGGGGACACTGAAGCTTTCTTT. Encoded protein: CASSLGLGGDTEAFF.

This clonotype was seen a handful of times. The CDR3 loop reads CASRGGQGAYGANVLTF. In nucleotides, the CDR3 is TGCGCCAGCAGAGGAGGACAGGGGGCATATGGGGCCAACGTCCTGACTTTC. V gene TRBV5-1 combines with J gene TRBJ2-6; 11 bases agree with TRBD1. The germline CDR1 and CDR2 sequences are SGHRS and YFSETQ. V trimming: 5 bases; J trimming: 3 bases; junction bases outside the gene matches: 7. The CDR3 runs to 17 residues.

The chain uses TRBV6-2 or TRBV6-3 and TRBJ2-1; TRBD1 matches 7 bases. The last part of the DNA fits TRBJ2-7 better; the J call may be wrong. The V gene's germline CDR1 is MNHEY and CDR2 SVGEGT. CDR3 size: 14 residues. CDR3 in amino acids: CASGRQGPYNEQYF. For the CDR3, the DNA is TGTGCCAGCGGGCGACAGGGACCGTACAATGAGCAGTACTTC.

This chain uses TRBV7-9 with TRBJ2-1, with 8 bases lining up with TRBD2. V shed 4 bases and J 6 bases; nucleotides not matched to a gene: 11. This CDR3 is 16 amino acids long. Germline V gene data show CDR1 as SEHNR and CDR2 as FQNEAQ (reference sequence). This CDR3 reads CASSSRSSGFGNEQFF. CDR3 coding DNA: TGTGCCAGCAGCTCACGGTCTAGCGGGTTCGGCAATGAGCAGTTCTTC.

This clonotype was found once. The genes are TRBV15 and TRBJ2-7, with TRBD1 matching over 12 bases. The germline V gene has CDR1 LNHNV and CDR2 YYDKDF (reference sequence). The CDR3 covers 17 residues. The V gene end was trimmed by 2 bases and the J gene end by 2 bases; junction bases not matched to a gene: 7. CDR3: CATSRLTGTGGTYEQYF. The CDR3 DNA sequence: TGTGCCACCAGCAGACTCACCGGGACAGGGGGCACCTACGAGCAGTACTTC.

The chain couples TRBV21-1 to TRBJ2-4; the tabulated D call, TRBD1, remains unverified against the DNA. TRBV21-1 is reported as a pseudogene. This CDR3 is built from 16 residues. DNA of the CDR3: TGTGCCAGCAGCGCCCTGGACAGCCACGGACTCTACGGGCAGTACTTC. Amino acid sequence: CASSALDSHGLYGQYF.

V and J are TRBV29-1 and TRBJ2-1, with D possibly TRBD2 on 6 matching bases. Between the trimmed V and J ends, which lost 3 bases and 6 bases, there was a span of 15 bases. Germline values: CDR1 SQVTM, CDR2 ANQGSEA. This CDR3 is built from 14 residues. The chain's CDR3 is CSVDQGGSFNEQFF. In DNA, the CDR3 is TGCAGCGTTGATCAGGGAGGTAGTTTCAATGAGCAGTTCTTC.